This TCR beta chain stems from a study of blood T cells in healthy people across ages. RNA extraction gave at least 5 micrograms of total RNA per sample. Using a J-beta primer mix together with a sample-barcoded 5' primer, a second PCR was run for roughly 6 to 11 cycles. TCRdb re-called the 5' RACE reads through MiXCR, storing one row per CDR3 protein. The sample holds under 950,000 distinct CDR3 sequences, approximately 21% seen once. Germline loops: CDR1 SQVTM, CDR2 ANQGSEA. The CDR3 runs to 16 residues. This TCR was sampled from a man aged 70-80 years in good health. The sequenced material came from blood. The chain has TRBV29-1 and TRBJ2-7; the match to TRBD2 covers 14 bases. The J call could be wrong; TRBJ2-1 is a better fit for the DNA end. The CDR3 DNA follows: TGCAGCGTCTACCCGACTAGCGGGAGGGCCGTCCGTGAGCAGTTCTTC. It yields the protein CSVYPTSGRAVREQFF.